The subject of this entry is one TCR beta chain. This record belongs to a study of blood T cell repertoires in COVID-19. Study-level information: PBMCs, B-cell-depleted T cells, or T cells were the source of the cDNA or gDNA that made up the material.

The germline V gene encodes CDR1 SNHLY and CDR2 FYNNEI. The V end was cut by 8 bases, the J end by 5 bases, with 16 bases between. The CDR3 covers 13 residues. Only in-frame clones appear in the TCRdb table, and some are missing; sequencing was by immunoSEQ multiplex PCR. The sample consists of approximately 80,000 clones, around four fifths of them appearing once. Sequenced material: peripheral blood. The chain uses TRBV2 and TRBJ2-7; D is possibly TRBD2 (6 bases). The sequence came from a human donor in a cohort sampled during active COVID-19. The CDR3 is CASVRELINEQYF. The CDR3 coding sequence is TGTGCCAGCGTCCGGGAGCTTATTAACGAGCAGTACTTC.